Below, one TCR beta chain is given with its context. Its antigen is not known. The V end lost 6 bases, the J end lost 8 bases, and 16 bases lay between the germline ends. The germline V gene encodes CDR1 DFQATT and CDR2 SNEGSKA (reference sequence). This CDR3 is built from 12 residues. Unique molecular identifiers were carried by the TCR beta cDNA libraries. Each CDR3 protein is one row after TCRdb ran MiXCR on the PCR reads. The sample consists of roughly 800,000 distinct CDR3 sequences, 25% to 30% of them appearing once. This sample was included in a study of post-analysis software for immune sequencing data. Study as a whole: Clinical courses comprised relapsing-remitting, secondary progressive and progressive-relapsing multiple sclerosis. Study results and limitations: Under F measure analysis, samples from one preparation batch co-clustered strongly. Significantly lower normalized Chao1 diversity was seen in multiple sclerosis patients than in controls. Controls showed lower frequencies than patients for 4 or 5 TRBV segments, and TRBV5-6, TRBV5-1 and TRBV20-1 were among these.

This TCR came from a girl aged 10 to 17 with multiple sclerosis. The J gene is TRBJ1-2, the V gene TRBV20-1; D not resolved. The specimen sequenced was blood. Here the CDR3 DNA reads TGCAGTGCATCACGCATCAGCGCCGGCTACACCTTC. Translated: CSASRISAGYTF.